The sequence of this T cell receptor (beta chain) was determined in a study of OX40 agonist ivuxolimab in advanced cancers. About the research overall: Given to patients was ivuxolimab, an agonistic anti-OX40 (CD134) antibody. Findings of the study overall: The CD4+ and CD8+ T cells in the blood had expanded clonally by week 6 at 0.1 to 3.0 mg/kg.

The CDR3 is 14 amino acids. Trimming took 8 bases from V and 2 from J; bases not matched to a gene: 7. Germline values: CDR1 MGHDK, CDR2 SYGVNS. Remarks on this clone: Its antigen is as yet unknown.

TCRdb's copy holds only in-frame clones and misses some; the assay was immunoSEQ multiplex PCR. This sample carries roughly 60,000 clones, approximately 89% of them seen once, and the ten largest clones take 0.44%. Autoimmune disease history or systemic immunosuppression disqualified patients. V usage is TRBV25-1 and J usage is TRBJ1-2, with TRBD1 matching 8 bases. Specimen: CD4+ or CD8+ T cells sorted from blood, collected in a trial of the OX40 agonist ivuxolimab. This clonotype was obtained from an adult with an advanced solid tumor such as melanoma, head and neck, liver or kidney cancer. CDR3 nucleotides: TGTGCCAGCGAGGGACAGGCGGTAAACTATGGCTACACCTTC. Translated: CASEGQAVNYGYTF.